This T cell receptor (beta chain) stems from a study of cytomegalovirus exposure and HLA in healthy donors. The study's findings and limits: TCR beta sequences reportedly predicted most subjects' HLA-A and HLA-B alleles accurately.

V lost 2 bases, J lost 5 bases, and 11 bases lay in between. Germline V gene data show CDR1 as SGDLS and CDR2 as YYNGEE. The CDR3 covers 14 residues. The PCR used 60 Vbeta and 13 Jbeta primers. Libraries were prepared by immunoSEQ multiplex PCR; TCRdb keeps only in-frame clonotypes and omits some of them. The repertoire consists of about 43,000 clones, with roughly half occurring once and the leading ten covering roughly 6%. With respect to this clone: The antigen remains undetermined.

This TCR was recovered from a man aged 60 to 75 in good health and CMV-seronegative. The sample was PBMCs. The chain joins TRBV9 to TRBJ1-5; no firm D call. The DNA for the CDR3 is TGTGCCAGCAGCGTCGAGGGCCAGGATCAGCCCCAGCATTTT. Its protein is CASSVEGQDQPQHF. Combining the CDR3 with reference TRBV9 and TRBJ1-5 gives the whole variable domain DSGVTQTPKHLITATGQRVTLRCSPRSGDLSVYWYQQSLDQGLQFLIQYYNGEERAKGNILERFSAQQFPDLHSELNLSSLELGDSALYFCASSVEGQDQPQHFGDGTRLSIL.